What follows are 28 T cell receptor beta chains derived from one specimen sequenced in a study of cytomegalovirus exposure and HLA in healthy donors. Vbeta (60) and Jbeta (13) primers were used in the PCR. TCRdb's table, derived via immunoSEQ multiplex PCR, lists solely in-frame clones and lacks some. The profile shows around 110,000 clones, approximately 66% of them singletons. Sequencing input: PBMCs. Receptors originate from a woman in her forties in good health and CMV-seropositive.

The chain carries TRBV5-1 and TRBJ1-1; no clear D. Trimming removed 4 bases at V and 5 bases at J, with 18 bases between. The CDR3 is made up of 15 amino acids. Germline CDR1 SGHRS, CDR2 YFSETQ. CDR3 region: CASSRVVGLGTEAFF. CDR3 DNA: TGCGCCAGCAGCCGTGTGGTGGGCTTAGGAACTGAAGCTTTCTTT.

The V and J genes are TRBV19 and TRBJ2-1; 8 nucleotides match TRBD2. CDR3 length: 15 amino acids. The V gene end was trimmed by 5 bases and the J gene end by 4 bases; junction bases not matched to a gene: 7. Germline CDR1 reads LNHDA; CDR2 reads SQIVND (reference sequence). CDR3 sequence reads: CASSVRGGTYNEQFF. CDR3 DNA sequence: TGTGCCAGTAGTGTCCGGGGGGGAACTTACAATGAGCAGTTCTTC.

The chain has TRBV6-4 and TRBJ1-6; 7 bases map to TRBD1. There are 16 residues in the CDR3. V trimming: 6 bases; J trimming: 7 bases; junction bases outside the gene matches: 12. CDR1 MRHNA and CDR2 SNTAGT come from the germline V gene. The CDR3: CASREQGGLGNSPLHF. CDR3 DNA sequence: TGTGCCAGCAGAGAGCAGGGGGGTTTAGGCAATTCACCCCTCCACTTT.

As for this clone: One end of the junction does not line up with germline, which may come from a read error. The V call is TRBV7-9, the J call TRBJ2-7, with no clear D. The V gene's germline CDR1 is SEHNR and CDR2 FQNEAQ (reference sequence). The CDR3 has 16 residues. This CDR3 reads CSSSLSLSDSSYEQYF. The DNA of the CDR3 is TGTTCCAGCAGCTTGTCCCTAAGTGATAGTTCCTACGAGCAGTACTTC. Filled out from reference TRBV7-9 and TRBJ2-7, the complete variable domain reads DTGVSQNPRHKITKRGQNVTFRCDPISEHNRLYWYRQTLGQGPEFLTYFQNEAQLEKSRLLSDRFSAERPKGSFSTLEIQRTEQGDSAMYLCSSSLSLSDSSYEQYFGPGTRLTVT.

This clone is labeled as medium-sized (0.01 to 0.1%). This chain links TRBV6-5 with TRBJ1-1, with D unclear. Germline V gene sequence: CDR1 MNHEY, CDR2 SVGAGI. The CDR3 covers 10 residues. Trimming took 8 bases from V and 5 from J, leaving 6 bases between them. In DNA form, the CDR3 reads TGTGCCAGCGGGAGAACTGAAGCTTTCTTT. Protein product: CASGRTEAFF.

The rearrangement links TRBV28 to TRBJ2-7; 9 bases line up with TRBD2. The germline CDR1 and CDR2 sequences are MDHEN and SYDVKM. This CDR3 has 16 residues. Trimming at V came to 2 bases and at J to 4 bases, leaving 9 bases not matched to a gene. The CDR3 region has the DNA TGTGCCAGCAGTTTAGGGAGACTAGCGGCCCGATACGAGCAGTACTTC. Protein: CASSLGRLAARYEQYF. Full variable domain (rest looked up from reference TRBV28 and TRBJ2-7): DVKVTQSSRYLVKRTGEKVFLECVQDMDHENMFWYRQDPGLGLRLIYFSYDVKMKEKGDIPEGYSVSREKKERFSLILESASTNQTSMYLCASSLGRLAARYEQYFGPGTRLTVT.

CDR3 DNA sequence: TGTGCCAGCAGTTTATGGGACAGGGACGGTTCGTCTGGAAACACCATATATTTT. It encodes CASSLWDRDGSSGNTIYF. The gene calls are TRBV27 and TRBJ1-3; 9 nucleotides line up with TRBD1. Germline assignment: CDR1 MNHEY and CDR2 SMNVEV (reference sequence). Unmatched junction bases numbered 8, after V lost 1 base and J lost 1 base. The CDR3 spans 18 residues.

The chain joins TRBV6-1 to TRBJ2-1; 13 positions match TRBD2. There are 18 residues in the CDR3. Germline assignment: CDR1 MNHNS and CDR2 SASEGT. The junction had 5 bases not matched to a gene; V was cut back by 3 bases and J by 0 bases. CDR3 nucleotide sequence: TGTGCCAGCAGTGACGGACTAGCGGGGGCCAGCTCCTACAATGAGCAGTTCTTC. It yields the protein CASSDGLAGASSYNEQFF.

The chain joins TRBV11-2 to TRBJ1-4; D perhaps matches TRBD1 (6 bases). CDR1 and CDR2 from the germline V gene are SGHAT and FQNNGV. The CDR3 covers 16 residues. The V end lost 5 bases, the J end lost 4 bases, and 17 bases lay between the germline ends. The chain's CDR3 is CASSPYPDRNNEKLFF. The CDR3 region has the DNA TGTGCCAGCAGCCCTTACCCCGACAGGAATAATGAAAAACTGTTTTTT.

A few counts support this clone. The gene calls are TRBV6-6 and TRBJ2-7; TRBD1 matches 9 bases. The CDR3 runs to 14 residues. Trimming cost V 6 bases and J 4 bases; bases outside gene matches: 7. Germline CDR1 and CDR2: MNHNY and SVGAGI (reference sequence). CDR3 in amino acids: CASSPGTGKYEQYF. DNA of the CDR3: TGTGCCAGCAGCCCGGGGACAGGGAAATACGAGCAGTACTTC.

The chain uses TRBV19 and TRBJ1-5; TRBD1 matches 7 bases. CDR1 and CDR2 from the germline V gene are LNHDA and SQIVND (reference sequence). The ends lost 1 base at V and 7 bases at J; junction bases unmatched: 10. CDR3 length: 16 residues. The CDR3 DNA sequence: TGTGCCAGTAGTATAGTCCACAGGGGAGAGGGGCAGCCCCAGCATTTT. Protein: CASSIVHRGEGQPQHF.

The chain carries TRBV5-4 and TRBJ2-1; 12 bases fit TRBD2. CDR3 length: 14 residues. V was pared by 6 bases and J by 4 bases, with 2 bases of the junction left unmatched. The V gene's germline CDR1 is SGHNT and CDR2 YYREEE (reference sequence). In DNA, the CDR3 is TGTGCCAGCACTAGCGGGGGGGGATACAATGAGCAGTTCTTC. Encoded protein: CASTSGGGYNEQFF.

V gene TRBV7-2 combines with J gene TRBJ2-7; 8 nucleotides agree with TRBD2. V dropped 5 bases and J dropped 0; count of bases not matched to a gene: 6. CDR3 length equals 15 residues. The germline CDR1 and CDR2 sequences are SGHTA and FQGNSA. The CDR3 DNA reads as TGTGCCAGCAGCCCGCGGGGGGCGGGCTCCTACGAGCAGTACTTC. Translating it yields CASSPRGAGSYEQYF. The variable domain in full, with the rest retrieved from reference TRBV7-2 and TRBJ2-7, is GAGVSQSPSNKVTEKGKDVELRCDPISGHTALYWYRQSLGQGLEFLIYFQGNSAPDKSGLPSDRFSAERTGGSVSTLTIQRTQQEDSAVYLCASSPRGAGSYEQYFGPGTRLTVT.

The rearrangement links TRBV27 to TRBJ1-1, with D possibly matching TRBD1 (5 bases). In germline, CDR1 is MNHEY, CDR2 SMNVEV (reference sequence). V was pared by 3 bases and J by 1 base, with 9 bases between. CDR3 length: 14 residues. The CDR3 here is CASSLSRANTEAFF. As DNA, the CDR3 is TGTGCCAGCAGTTTGAGCAGGGCGAACACTGAAGCTTTCTTT.

The genes are TRBV28 and TRBJ2-7, with 10 nucleotides matching TRBD1. Trimming cost V 5 bases and J 2 bases; bases outside gene matches: 6. The CDR3 totals 15 residues. Germline V gene lookup returns CDR1 MDHEN and CDR2 SYDVKM. This CDR3 reads CASSPPGTGAYEQYF. CDR3 sequence (DNA): TGTGCCAGCAGTCCTCCCGGGACAGGGGCCTACGAGCAGTACTTC.

The rearrangement uses TRBV6-1 and TRBJ2-6; D gene unclear. The CDR3 contains 15 residues. CDR1 is MNHNS, CDR2 SASEGT, per germline. Deletions cut 2 bases from V and 0 bases from J, with 5 bases between. Here the CDR3 DNA reads TGTGCCAGCAGTGAAAGGAGCTCTGGGGCCAACGTCCTGACTTTC. It specifies CASSERSSGANVLTF.

The chain combines TRBV5-1 with TRBJ1-4, with TRBD1 as a possible D gene (5 bases). Germline CDR1 and CDR2: SGHRS and YFSETQ. CDR3 length: 17 residues. Trimming pared 5 bases from V and 0 bases from J, leaving 17 bases between. The CDR3 is CASRPGLEFSTNEKLFF. As DNA, the CDR3 is TGCGCCAGCAGGCCAGGGCTTGAGTTCTCAACTAATGAAAAACTGTTTTTT.

This clone was counted between two and nine times. The genes are TRBV7-8 and TRBJ1-5, with D hard to call. V gave up 4 bases and J gave up 3 bases, with 7 bases separating them. The CDR3 covers 13 residues. Germline CDR1 is SGHVS and CDR2 is FQNEAQ. The CDR3 region is CASSSKPNQPQHF. CDR3 sequence (DNA): TGTGCCAGCAGCTCGAAGCCCAATCAGCCCCAGCATTTT.

This chain joins TRBV5-1 and TRBJ1-1; TRBD1 agrees at 7 bases. CDR3 size: 14 residues. V shed 4 bases, J shed 6 bases, and the junction held 9 bases outside the gene matches. Germline CDR1 and CDR2: SGHRS and YFSETQ. CDR3 nucleotides: TGCGCCAGCAGCGTGAGACAGGGATCCCCTGAAGCTTTCTTT. Its translation: CASSVRQGSPEAFF.

V is TRBV28 and J is TRBJ2-1, with 8 bases matching TRBD2. J was trimmed by 0 bases and V by 4 bases; bases with no gene match: 14. CDR1 is MDHEN and CDR2 is SYDVKM in the germline V gene. The CDR3 runs 19 residues. CDR3 bases: TGTGCCAGCAGTTCCCCTCTGGCGGGAGGTTTGAGCTCCTACAATGAGCAGTTCTTC. Encoded protein: CASSSPLAGGLSSYNEQFF.

The chain joins TRBV10-3 to TRBJ2-4; the D gene is possibly TRBD1 (5 bases). This CDR3 has 16 residues. V was cut by 3 bases and J by 1 base, with 13 bases left in between. The germline V gene has CDR1 ENHRY and CDR2 SYGVKD. CDR3 in DNA: TGTGCCATCAGTGACCAGGGCCGACTCGCCAAAAACATTCAGTACTTC. Translation: CAISDQGRLAKNIQYF.

The chain is built from TRBV5-6 and TRBJ2-1, with 7 bases aligning to TRBD1. J was trimmed by 0 bases and V by 0 bases; bases with no gene match: 6. There are 17 residues in the CDR3. Germline lookup yields CDR1 SGHDT and CDR2 YYEEEE. The chain's CDR3 is CASSLDRGRSSYNEQFF. The CDR3 nucleotides read TGTGCCAGCAGCTTGGACAGGGGCCGGAGCTCCTACAATGAGCAGTTCTTC.

This clone has only a few counts. The rearrangement uses TRBV7-9 and TRBJ2-3; TRBD1 aligns across 8 bases. The V gene end was trimmed by 5 bases and the J gene end by 5 bases; junction bases not matched to a gene: 18. Germline loops: CDR1 SEHNR, CDR2 FQNEAQ (reference sequence). CDR3 length: 18 residues. DNA for the CDR3: TGTGCCAGCAGCGAACAGGGGGTGGACTCTCTACCTATAGATACGCAGTATTTT. It encodes CASSEQGVDSLPIDTQYF.

This clone was observed a single time. The rearrangement links TRBV15 to TRBJ1-5, with D unresolved. This CDR3 region has 14 residues. CDR1 is LNHNV, CDR2 YYDKDF, per germline (reference sequence). The germline V and J ends were trimmed by 1 base and 2 bases, with 6 bases remaining between them. CDR3 in amino acids: CATSRGAGNQPQHF. CDR3 coding DNA: TGTGCCACCAGCAGAGGGGCAGGCAATCAGCCCCAGCATTTT.

DNA of the CDR3: TGCAGCAGCCGGACGGCGGCGGGTGAAAAACTGTTTTTT. It yields the protein CSSRTAAGEKLFF. This chain links TRBV29-1 with TRBJ1-4; D is ambiguous. V was trimmed by 8 bases and J by 7 bases, leaving 17 bases between them. This CDR3 comprises 13 residues. The V gene's germline CDR1 is SQVTM and CDR2 ANQGSEA. The complete variable domain, with remaining parts taken from reference TRBV29-1 and TRBJ1-4, reads SAVISQKPSRDICQRGTSLTIQCQVDSQVTMMFWYRQQPGQSLTLIATANQGSEATYESGFVIDKFPISRPNLTFSTLTVSNMSPEDSSIYLCSSRTAAGEKLFFGSGTQLSVL.

The chain has TRBV10-2 and TRBJ2-7; the D gene is possibly TRBD2 (6 bases). The germline V and J ends were trimmed by 10 bases and 0 bases, with 10 bases remaining between them. Looked up from germline, CDR1 is WSHSY and CDR2 is SAAADI. This CDR3 comprises 12 residues. CDR3 amino acids: CATRDFSYEQYF. Here the CDR3 DNA reads TGCGCCACTCGGGACTTCTCCTACGAGCAGTACTTC.

This clone appeared once. This chain joins TRBV28 and TRBJ2-3, with no clear D. CDR1 MDHEN and CDR2 SYDVKM come from the germline V gene. CDR3 length: 17 amino acids. The V gene lost 1 base and the J gene lost 2 bases, with 16 bases spanning the gap. CDR3 in DNA: TGTGCCAGCAGTTTATTTGCTAGTCTCCTCATCACAGATACGCAGTATTTT. Residues: CASSLFASLLITDTQYF.

This chain uses TRBV7-9 with TRBJ2-7, with TRBD2 identical over 12 bases. This CDR3 has 15 residues. Germline V CDR1 and CDR2: SEHNR, FQNEAQ (reference sequence). With 2 bases clipped from V and 4 bases from J, the junction kept 3 bases outside the gene matches. In nucleotides, the CDR3 is TGTGCCAGCAGCTTAACCGGGACTAGCGGGTACGAGCAGTACTTC. This codes for CASSLTGTSGYEQYF. Based on the CDR3 plus reference TRBV7-9 and TRBJ2-7, the full variable domain is DTGVSQNPRHKITKRGQNVTFRCDPISEHNRLYWYRQTLGQGPEFLTYFQNEAQLEKSRLLSDRFSAERPKGSFSTLEIQRTEQGDSAMYLCASSLTGTSGYEQYFGPGTRLTVT.